These T cell receptor beta chains were read from a single sample in a study of shared clonotypes between healthy human individuals. Using immunoSEQ multiplex PCR, the repertoire was profiled, and TCRdb retains in-frame clones only, with some absent. Counted here are approximately 2,000,000 clones, 93% occurring once; the ten biggest clones make up over 1.5%. What was sequenced was naive CD8+ T cells from PBMCs. The receptors were gathered from a man between 18 and 29 years old in good health. Some clones in this sample may be carry-over from other donors' samples. Each CDR3 is given with its conserved first and last residue. A D gene is named only where the DNA matches it firmly. Clone size appears in some rows only: once, few, many, or a class for an expanded clone.

cdr3_nt,cdr3_aa,d_call,v_call,clone_size,j_call
TGTGCCAGCAGTTTATCCACCGGCGGAATGGCCCACGAGCAGTACTTC,CASSLSTGGMAHEQYF,.,TRBV27,.,TRBJ2-7
TGTGCCAGCAGCGTAGGAGTTCAGGACGCCTATGGCTACACCTTC,CASSVGVQDAYGYTF,.,TRBV9,.,TRBJ1-2
TGCAGCGTTCTTGGGACTAGCGGGAGGGGAGGGGAGACCCAGTACTTC,CSVLGTSGRGGETQYF,TRBD2,TRBV29-1,.,TRBJ2-5
TGTGCCAGTAGTAGCCCCGGGGAGCTGTTTTTT,CASSSPGELFF,.,TRBV19,.,TRBJ2-2
TGTGCCAGCAGCCACAGACAAGCAGATACGCAGTATTTT,CASSHRQADTQYF,.,TRBV7-9,once,TRBJ2-3
TGTGCCAGCAGCTCCCCATCCCCCTACGAGCAGTACTTC,CASSSPSPYEQYF,.,TRBV9,.,TRBJ2-7
TGTGCCAGCAGCCCAAGACAGGGTGAGGTCCCCTACGAGCAGTACTTC,CASSPRQGEVPYEQYF,TRBD1,TRBV9,.,TRBJ2-7
TGTGCCAGCAGCCCCGGGGTAGGGGGCTATAGCACTGAAGCTTTCTTT,CASSPGVGGYSTEAFF,TRBD1,TRBV5-4,.,TRBJ1-1
TGTGCCAGCAGCTCGGGACAGCTTGGGGATACGCAGTATTTT,CASSSGQLGDTQYF,TRBD1,TRBV5-8,.,TRBJ2-3
TGTGCCAGCAGCTTTACTAGCGGGGTATCCTACGAGCAGTACTTC,CASSFTSGVSYEQYF,TRBD2,TRBV7-2,.,TRBJ2-7
TGTGCCAGCAGCTTAGCGTTTATGGGGTTGGAGCAGTACTTC,CASSLAFMGLEQYF,.,TRBV11-2,.,TRBJ2-7
TGTGCCAGCAGTTTATCCCTAGCGGAGGCATACAATGAGCAGTTCTTC,CASSLSLAEAYNEQFF,TRBD2,TRBV27,.,TRBJ2-1
TGTGCCAGCAGTTCGGGTCGTGGGTGGGAAAAACTGTTTTTT,CASSSGRGWEKLFF,.,TRBV6-5,.,TRBJ1-4
TGTGCCAGCAGGGCCCGGGTCTACAGGGCCAATCAGCCCCAGCATTTT,CASRARVYRANQPQHF,.,TRBV25-1,.,TRBJ1-5
TGTGCCAGCAGCCTTCTAATAGGGAACACTGAAGCTTTCTTT,CASSLLIGNTEAFF,.,TRBV5-4,.,TRBJ1-1
TGTGCCAGCAGCACCCCGCACCTAAGCTCCTACAATGAGCAGTTCTTC,CASSTPHLSSYNEQFF,.,TRBV28,few,TRBJ2-1
TGTGCCTGGAGTGGAGGGGACGCGAACACCGGGGAGCTGTTTTTT,CAWSGGDANTGELFF,.,TRBV30,.,TRBJ2-2
TGCGCCAGCAGCCAAGGAGCAGGCGTCGGGAGCACCGGGGAGCTGTTTTTT,CASSQGAGVGSTGELFF,.,TRBV4-1,.,TRBJ2-2
TGTGCCAGCAGCTTATACCCAGGAAATTACGAGCAGTACTTC,CASSLYPGNYEQYF,.,TRBV7-6,.,TRBJ2-7
TGTGCCAGCAGCACGGACGTAAATTACGAGCAGTACTTC,CASSTDVNYEQYF,.,TRBV5-5,few,TRBJ2-7
TGCAGCGTTGTAGGCCGGGCCTTGGGGGTGACCCAGTACTTC,CSVVGRALGVTQYF,.,TRBV29-1,.,TRBJ2-5
TGTGCCAGCAGTTTGGGACAGAATGGCCATGAGCAGTTCTTC,CASSLGQNGHEQFF,TRBD1,TRBV6-5,.,TRBJ2-1
TGCGCCAGCAGCGAAGGACAGGGGGCAACTAATGAAAAACTGTTTTTT,CASSEGQGATNEKLFF,TRBD1,TRBV5-1,once,TRBJ1-4
TGTGCCAGCAGTTTTGGGGTAAGGGGGTACGAGCAGTACTTC,CASSFGVRGYEQYF,.,TRBV27,.,TRBJ2-7
TGTGCCAGTAGTTTCCGGACAGGGCGCACTGAAGCTTTCTTT,CASSFRTGRTEAFF,TRBD1,TRBV19,.,TRBJ1-1
TGTGCCAGCAGGACAAGCGGGAGGGCCTACGAGCAGTACTTC,CASRTSGRAYEQYF,TRBD2,TRBV27,.,TRBJ2-7